This T cell receptor (beta chain) was documented in a study of T cells after yellow fever vaccination. Study-wide background: Some fractions had low cell numbers, and these were prepared with SMART-Seq v4 Ultra Low Input.

The V and J ends lost 4 bases and 7 bases respectively, with 20 bases between them. The CDR3 sequence is 16 residues long. The germline gives CDR1 MNHNS, CDR2 SASEGT. Study-level results: Although most clonotypes did not, a small share appeared in both CD4 and CD8 compartments. Booster samples showed a return of most primary-vaccination clones (roughly 96% CD4, 70% to 90% CD8).

This clonotype appeared a few times. The antigen is unknown. TCRdb fed the 5' RACE reads into MiXCR, producing one record per CDR3 protein. The sample gives 500,000 to 650,000 distinct CDR3 sequences, about 17% of which show up once; 15% to 20% is in the top ten. The sequence came from a man aged 18-30 years who received the YFV17D yellow fever vaccine. Sequenced material: PBMCs, taken less than 6 days after the first yellow fever vaccination. This chain connects TRBV6-1 to TRBJ2-1; the D call may be TRBD1 or TRBD2 (6 bases each). The CDR3 DNA reads as TGTGCCAGCAGTGCCTCCATGGGGGGCAGGTCTAATGAGCAGTTCTTC. This encodes CASSASMGGRSNEQFF.